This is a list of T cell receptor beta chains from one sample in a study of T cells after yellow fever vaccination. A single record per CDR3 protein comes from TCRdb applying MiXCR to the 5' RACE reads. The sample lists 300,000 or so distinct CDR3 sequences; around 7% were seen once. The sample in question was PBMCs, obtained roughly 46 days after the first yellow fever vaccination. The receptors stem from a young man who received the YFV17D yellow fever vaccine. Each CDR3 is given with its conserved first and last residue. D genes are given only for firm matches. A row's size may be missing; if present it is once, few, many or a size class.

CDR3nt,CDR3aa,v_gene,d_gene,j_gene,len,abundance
TGTGCCAGCAGTCCGCCCCTTCCAACCTACGAGCAGTACTTC,CASSPPLPTYEQYF,TRBV6-1,-,TRBJ2-7,14,-
TGTGCCAGCAGCTTAGGCGATTTTCGGACCCAGTACTTC,CASSLGDFRTQYF,TRBV13,-,TRBJ2-5,13,-
TGCAGTGCTATCGTCCAAGCGGGGTCAGATACGCAGTATTTT,CSAIVQAGSDTQYF,TRBV20-1,TRBD2,TRBJ2-3,14,many
TGTGCCAGCAGAGCAAGCTCTGGAAACACCATATATTTT,CASRASSGNTIYF,TRBV6-1,-,TRBJ1-3,13,many
TGTGCCAGCAGTTACGGGGGTTTGAGCTCCTATAATTCACCCCTCCACTTT,CASSYGGLSSYNSPLHF,TRBV6-5,-,TRBJ1-6,17,-
TGCGCCAGCAGCCTTAGAGGTAGCGGGGGGTCCACAGATACGCAGTATTTT,CASSLRGSGGSTDTQYF,TRBV5-1,TRBD2,TRBJ2-3,17,few
TGCAGTGCTACCGACAATTCGGAGCTGTTTTTT,CSATDNSELFF,TRBV20-1,-,TRBJ2-2,11,many
TGCGCCAGCAGCCCCCCAGGGTTTAATTCACCCCTCCACTTT,CASSPPGFNSPLHF,TRBV5-1,-,TRBJ1-6,14,many
TGCGCCAGCAGCAGAACGAGGGGCGGGGGGACCCAGTACTTC,CASSRTRGGGTQYF,TRBV4-1,TRBD2,TRBJ2-5,14,-
TGCGCCAGCAGCTTGGATTTTACAGGTCTTGGGATGAACACTGAAGCTTTCTTT,CASSLDFTGLGMNTEAFF,TRBV5-1,-,TRBJ1-1,18,-
TGTGCCAGCAGTTTCCTCAGTGCTGGCAGCAATGAGCAGTTCTTC,CASSFLSAGSNEQFF,TRBV28,-,TRBJ2-1,15,few
TGTGCCAGCAGCCTGTTGGGGCCTCAAGAGACCCAGTACTTC,CASSLLGPQETQYF,TRBV5-5,-,TRBJ2-5,14,few
TGTGCCAGCAGTTTAGCAGGCGGACAGACCTACGAGCAGTACTTC,CASSLAGGQTYEQYF,TRBV27,-,TRBJ2-7,15,-
TGCAGCGTTGGAGGGTTTGAAGGGTGGAGCGGGGAGCTGTTTTTT,CSVGGFEGWSGELFF,TRBV29-1,-,TRBJ2-2,15,many
TGTGCCAGTAGTAGAGAGACAGGGCTCTACGAGCAGTACTTC,CASSRETGLYEQYF,TRBV19,TRBD1,TRBJ2-7,14,-
TGTGCCACCAGTGATTTAACCGGTGTTTCTGAAGCTTTCTTT,CATSDLTGVSEAFF,TRBV24-1,-,TRBJ1-1,14,few
TGTGCCAGCGCCCCGGACGGGGAGACCCAGTACTTC,CASAPDGETQYF,TRBV5-6,-,TRBJ2-5,12,-
TGCGCCAGCAGCCAAGATGGGGACTTGGGACAAACTTATGGCTACACCTTC,CASSQDGDLGQTYGYTF,TRBV4-3,-,TRBJ1-2,17,few
TGTGCCAGCAACTTCGAGAACAGGGCTGATGAAGCTTTCTTT,CASNFENRADEAFF,TRBV7-2,-,TRBJ1-1,14,few
TGTGCCAGCACCAAAGGGCGGGGGGGAGATAAGACCCAGTACTTC,CASTKGRGGDKTQYF,TRBV7-2,TRBD2,TRBJ2-5,15,many
TGTGCCTGGAGTAAGGGGCGAAGAGCGTATAGCAATCAGCCCCAGCATTTT,CAWSKGRRAYSNQPQHF,TRBV30,-,TRBJ1-5,17,few
TGCAGTGCTAGAGGGAGGGTTACGACCTACGAGCAGTACTTC,CSARGRVTTYEQYF,TRBV20-1,-,TRBJ2-7,14,-
TGTGCCAGTAGTGGGGACAGGATGGAGACCCAGTACTTC,CASSGDRMETQYF,TRBV19,TRBD1,TRBJ2-5,13,few
TGTGCCTGGAAAAGGGGGACAGGTGGCAATCAGCCCCAGCATTTT,CAWKRGTGGNQPQHF,TRBV30,TRBD1,TRBJ1-5,15,few
TGCGCCAGCAGCCAAGATATGTCCGATACTGAAGCTTTCTTT,CASSQDMSDTEAFF,TRBV4-1,-,TRBJ1-1,14,few
TGTGCCTGGTCCCGGACTAGGAACACCGGGGAGCTGTTTTTT,CAWSRTRNTGELFF,TRBV30,TRBD2,TRBJ2-2,14,-
TGTGCCAGCTCACCACTGGGACTAAACTATGGCTACACCTTC,CASSPLGLNYGYTF,TRBV18,-,TRBJ1-2,14,-
TGCAGCGCCCGGGACAGCTTAGAGACCCAGTACTTC,CSARDSLETQYF,TRBV29-1,TRBD1,TRBJ2-5,12,many
TGCAGTGCTATAATAGCGGGGGGGGGCACAGATACGCAGTATTTT,CSAIIAGGGTDTQYF,TRBV20-1,TRBD2,TRBJ2-3,15,-
TGTGCCGGTGGGACGGGGCGAGGCACAGATACGCAGTATTTT,CAGGTGRGTDTQYF,TRBV7-8,-,TRBJ2-3,14,few
TGCAGTGCTTCGGGACAGGGGGCTAGGGAGCAGTACTTC,CSASGQGAREQYF,TRBV20-1,TRBD1,TRBJ2-7,13,few
TGCGCCAGCAGCAACAAGGGAAGGGGGGATACGCAGTATTTT,CASSNKGRGDTQYF,TRBV5-1,-,TRBJ2-3,14,-
TGTGCCAGCTTTCCGGGGAGCACAGATACGCAGTATTTT,CASFPGSTDTQYF,TRBV6-6,-,TRBJ2-3,13,-
TGCAGTGCTGTTACTAGCGGGGGTACGGCGGGCACAGATACGCAGTATTTT,CSAVTSGGTAGTDTQYF,TRBV20-1,TRBD2,TRBJ2-3,17,-
TGCGCCAGCAGCCAAGAAGCGGGACAGGGTCGAGAGCAGTACTTC,CASSQEAGQGREQYF,TRBV4-3,TRBD1,TRBJ2-7,15,few